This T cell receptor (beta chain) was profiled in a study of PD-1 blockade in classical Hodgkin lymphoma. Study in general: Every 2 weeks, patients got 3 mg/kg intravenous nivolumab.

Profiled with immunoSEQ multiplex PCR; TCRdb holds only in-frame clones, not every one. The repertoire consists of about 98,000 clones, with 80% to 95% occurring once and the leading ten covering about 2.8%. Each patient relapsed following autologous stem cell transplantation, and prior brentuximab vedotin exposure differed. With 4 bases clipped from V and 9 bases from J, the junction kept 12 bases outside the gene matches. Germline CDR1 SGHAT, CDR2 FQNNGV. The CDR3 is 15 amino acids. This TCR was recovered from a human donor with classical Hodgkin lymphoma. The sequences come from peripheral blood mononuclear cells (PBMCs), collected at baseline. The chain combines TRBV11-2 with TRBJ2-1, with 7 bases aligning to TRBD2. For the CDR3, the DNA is TGTGCCAGCAGCTCGAATCCGGGACTATCAATTGAGCAGTTCTTC. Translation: CASSSNPGLSIEQFF.